The 14 T cell receptor beta chains below were found in one sample sequenced in a study of blood T cell repertoires in COVID-19. Assay: immunoSEQ multiplex PCR; the TCRdb copy retains only in-frame clones and omits some. This table has tens of thousands of clones, approximately 80% appearing once. The source material was peripheral blood. The receptors originated from a man aged 80 or over with COVID-19, enrolled during active disease.

This chain links TRBV11-2 with TRBJ1-2, with unresolved D. Germline V gene data show CDR1 as SGHAT and CDR2 as FQNNGV. Trimming removed 7 bases from V and 8 bases from J, with 17 bases in between. This CDR3 is built from 13 residues. CDR3 sequence (DNA): TGTGCCAGCAACCTAGTGAGGGAAGGGGGCTACACCTTC. Amino acid sequence: CASNLVREGGYTF. Looking up the rest from reference TRBV11-2 and TRBJ1-2 gives the full variable domain: EAGVAQSPRYKIIEKRQSVAFWCNPISGHATLYWYQQILGQGPKLLIQFQNNGVVDDSQLPKDRFSAERLKGVDSTLKIQPAKLEDSAVYLCASNLVREGGYTFGSGTRLTVV.

This clone is classed as large. This rearrangement joins TRBV6-2 or TRBV6-3 to TRBJ1-5; 8 bases match TRBD1. V was pared by 6 bases and J by 0 bases, with 7 bases of the junction left unmatched. Per germline, CDR1 MNHEY and CDR2 SVGEGT. The CDR3 covers 16 residues. The CDR3, as DNA: TGTGCCAGCAGCAGAGACAGGGGATATAGCAATCAGCCCCAGCATTTT. Its protein is CASSRDRGYSNQPQHF.

This sequence joins TRBV5-1 and TRBJ2-7; TRBD2 aligns across 7 bases. V shed 2 bases, J shed 0 bases, and the junction held 17 bases outside the gene matches. The germline V gene encodes CDR1 SGHRS and CDR2 YFSETQ. This CDR3 spans 19 amino acids. CDR3 DNA sequence: TGCGCCAGCAGCTTCCGGCCTACCCCTAGCGGAGCAAACTCCTACGAGCAGTACTTC. Amino acid sequence: CASSFRPTPSGANSYEQYF.

In its sample, this clone was seen once. The rearrangement uses TRBV2 and TRBJ1-6; D perhaps matches TRBD1 (6 bases). With 4 bases removed from V and 7 bases from J, the gap between germline ends came to 11 bases. CDR3 length: 14 amino acids. Germline V lookup: CDR1 SNHLY, CDR2 FYNNEI. CDR3 sequence: CASSASTGNSPLHF. Written as DNA, the CDR3 is TGTGCCAGCAGTGCCTCTACAGGGAATTCACCCCTCCACTTT.

This clone was observed a few times. The genes are TRBV9 and TRBJ1-2; 9 nucleotides align to TRBD1. The germline gives CDR1 SGDLS, CDR2 YYNGEE. V shed 3 bases and J 5 bases; nucleotides not matched to a gene: 11. The CDR3 is 16 amino acids. DNA of the CDR3: TGTGCCAGCAGCGCCCAGGGAACAGGGGGCCGGTATGGCTACACCTTC. Amino acids: CASSAQGTGGRYGYTF.

The rearrangement joins TRBV6-5 to TRBJ2-7; D is possibly TRBD1 (6 bases). Germline V gene sequence: CDR1 MNHEY, CDR2 SVGAGI. The CDR3 consists of 15 residues. The V gene lost 4 bases and the J gene lost 1 base, with 14 bases spanning the gap. The CDR3 sequence is CASSWEQGPSYEQYF. Here the CDR3 DNA reads TGTGCCAGCAGTTGGGAACAGGGTCCTTCCTACGAGCAGTACTTC.

This clone was picked up a small number of times. The gene calls are TRBV2 and TRBJ1-2, with D hard to call. The CDR3 is 12 amino acids. Trimming cost V 4 bases and J 2 bases, with 5 bases left between them. In germline, CDR1 is SNHLY, CDR2 FYNNEI. The CDR3 bases are TGTGCCAGCAGTGGCGGGAACTATGGCTACACCTTC. It encodes CASSGGNYGYTF.

The gene calls are TRBV18 and TRBJ2-5; 9 nucleotides align to TRBD2. V lost 0 bases and J lost 5; bases outside the gene matches: 16. The CDR3 contains 19 residues. Germline V CDR1 and CDR2: KGHSH, LQKENI. The CDR3 sequence is CASSPPPRFTGTSLETQYF. In nucleotides, the CDR3 is TGTGCCAGCTCACCACCGCCGAGATTCACGGGGACTAGCCTGGAGACCCAGTACTTC. The entire variable domain, with the rest obtained from reference TRBV18 and TRBJ2-5, is as follows: NAGVMQNPRHLVRRRGQEARLRCSPMKGHSHVYWYRQLPEEGLKFMVYLQKENIIDESGMPKERFSAEFPKEGPSILRIQQVVRGDSAAYFCASSPPPRFTGTSLETQYFGPGTRLLVL.

This chain connects TRBV4-1 to TRBJ2-5; perhaps TRBD1 as D (6 bases). The CDR3 sequence is 16 residues long. V was trimmed by 4 bases and J by 2 bases, leaving 17 bases between them. Looked up from germline, CDR1 is MGHRA and CDR2 is YSYEKL. The CDR3: CASSLITGQPQETQYF. CDR3 nucleotide sequence: TGCGCCAGCAGCCTCATAACCGGACAGCCTCAAGAGACCCAGTACTTC.

The chain uses TRBV29-1 and TRBJ2-1; 13 bases agree with TRBD2. After removal of 4 bases from V and 6 bases from J, the junction contained 3 bases not matched to a gene. The CDR3 is 14 amino acids. Germline V gene data show CDR1 as SQVTM and CDR2 as ANQGSEA. The CDR3 DNA reads TGCAGCGTTGCCGGGACTAGCGGGGTCAATGAGCAGTTCTTC. As protein: CSVAGTSGVNEQFF.

This chain connects TRBV5-6 to TRBJ2-2; 9 bases map to TRBD1. Losses at the gene ends were 0 bases for V and 3 bases for J; bases not matched to a gene: 3. This CDR3 is built from 16 residues. CDR1 SGHDT and CDR2 YYEEEE come from the germline V gene. This CDR3 is CASSLGTGVYTGELFF. In DNA form, the CDR3 reads TGTGCCAGCAGCTTGGGGACAGGGGTTTACACCGGGGAGCTGTTTTTT.

This clone was seen once. This sequence joins TRBV30 and TRBJ1-2; D is perhaps TRBD1 (6 bases). Looked up from germline, CDR1 is GTSNPN and CDR2 is SVGIG (reference sequence). The CDR3 is 11 amino acids. V dropped 4 bases and J dropped 8 bases, with 11 bases sitting between them. CDR3 bases: TGTGCCTGGACCCGAGGGGGAGGCTACACCTTC. Its protein product is CAWTRGGGYTF.

This chain links TRBV10-3 with TRBJ2-5; 12 bases agree with TRBD2. Germline CDR1 is ENHRY and CDR2 is SYGVKD. The CDR3 runs to 15 residues. J gave up 4 bases and V 8 bases, and 8 bases lay outside the gene matches. CDR3: CAIGLAGGLGETQYF. DNA of the CDR3: TGTGCCATCGGGCTAGCGGGGGGGCTCGGAGAGACCCAGTACTTC.

The chain uses TRBV27 and TRBJ2-2; D is unresolved. The CDR3 runs 12 residues. CDR1 is MNHEY, CDR2 SMNVEV, per germline (reference sequence). V gave up 3 bases and J gave up 7 bases, with 6 bases separating them. CDR3 sequence (DNA): TGTGCCAGCAGTTTTCCCCTCGGGGAGCTGTTTTTT. Protein: CASSFPLGELFF.